This T cell receptor beta chain came from a study of CD8 T cells in ankylosing spondylitis. The study's findings and limits: Significant enrichment of disease-linked clones was reported in matched ankylosing spondylitis synovial fluid. Ankylosing spondylitis blood appeared to carry a characteristic TCR beta motif of fewer than 10 highly homologous variants.

Between the trimmed V and J ends, which lost 1 base and 2 bases, there was a span of 5 bases. The CDR3 extends over 12 amino acids. Germline-derived CDR1 and CDR2 are DFQATT and SNEGSKA (reference sequence). This clonotype was observed at least ten times. What it binds is unknown. As the method for making TCR beta libraries, quantitative 5'-RACE with molecular barcodes was used. TCRdb re-called the 5' RACE reads through MiXCR, storing one row per CDR3 protein. The table lists more than 150,000 distinct CDR3 sequences, 10% to 15% of them singletons. The sample comprised blood, either unsorted or a sorted T cell fraction (not recorded which). This receptor was obtained from a female donor with ankylosing spondylitis or in good health (not recorded which). The rearrangement uses TRBV20-1 and TRBJ2-5; no clear D gene. The CDR3 protein is CSARGSQETQYF. In nucleotides, the CDR3 is TGCAGTGCTAGAGGTAGTCAAGAGACCCAGTACTTC.